This T cell receptor beta chain was documented in a study of cytomegalovirus exposure and HLA in healthy donors. Study outcomes and limitations: Some V segments (TRBV6-2 and TRBV6-3 among them) were excluded as indistinguishable.

This clone was seen a few times. Its antigen is undetermined. Germline CDR1 is SGHRS and CDR2 is YFSETQ. The CDR3 loop spans 15 amino acids. V was pared by 4 bases and J by 7 bases, with 7 bases of the junction left unmatched. Researchers ran the PCR with 60 Vbeta and 13 Jbeta primers. Only in-frame clones appear in the TCRdb table, and some are missing; sequencing was by immunoSEQ multiplex PCR. This sample yields approximately 130,000 clones, of which 60% to 85% are seen a single time; under 2% belongs to the top ten. V and J are TRBV5-1 and TRBJ2-1; TRBD2 aligns across 11 bases. The sequenced sample was PBMCs. The clonotype comes from a female donor in good health and CMV-seropositive. CDR3 sequence (DNA): TGCGCCAGCAGCCCACTGACTAGCGGGGTGAATGAGCAGTTCTTC. This translates into CASSPLTSGVNEQFF. Full variable domain (outside the CDR3, taken from reference TRBV5-1 and TRBJ2-1): KAGVTQTPRYLIKTRGQQVTLSCSPISGHRSVSWYQQTPGQGLQFLFEYFSETQRNKGNFPGRFSGRQFSNSRSEMNVSTLELGDSALYLCASSPLTSGVNEQFFGPGTRLTVL.